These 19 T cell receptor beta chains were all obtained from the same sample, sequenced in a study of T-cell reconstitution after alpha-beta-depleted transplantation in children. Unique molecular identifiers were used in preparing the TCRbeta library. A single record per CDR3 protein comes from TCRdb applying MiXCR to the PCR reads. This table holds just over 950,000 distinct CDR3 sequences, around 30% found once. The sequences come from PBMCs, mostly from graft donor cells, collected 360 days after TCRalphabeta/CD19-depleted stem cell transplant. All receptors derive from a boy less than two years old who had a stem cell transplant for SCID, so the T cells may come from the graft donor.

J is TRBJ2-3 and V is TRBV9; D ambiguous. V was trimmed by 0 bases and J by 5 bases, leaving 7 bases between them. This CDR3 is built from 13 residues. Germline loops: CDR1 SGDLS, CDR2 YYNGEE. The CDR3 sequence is CASSVVPGDTQYF. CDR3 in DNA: TGTGCCAGCAGCGTAGTCCCCGGAGATACGCAGTATTTT.

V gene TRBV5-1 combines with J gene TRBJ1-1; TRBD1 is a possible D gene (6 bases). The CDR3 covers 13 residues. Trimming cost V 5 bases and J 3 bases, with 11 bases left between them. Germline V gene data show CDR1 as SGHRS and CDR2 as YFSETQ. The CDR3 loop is CASRSQGYTEAFF. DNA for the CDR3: TGCGCCAGCAGATCACAGGGATACACTGAAGCTTTCTTT.

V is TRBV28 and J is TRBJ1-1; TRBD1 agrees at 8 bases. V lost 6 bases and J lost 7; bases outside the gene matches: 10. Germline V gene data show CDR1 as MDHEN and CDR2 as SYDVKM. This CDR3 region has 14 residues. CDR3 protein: CASRFGGQGLEAFF. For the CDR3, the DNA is TGTGCCAGCAGATTCGGAGGACAGGGTCTTGAAGCTTTCTTT.

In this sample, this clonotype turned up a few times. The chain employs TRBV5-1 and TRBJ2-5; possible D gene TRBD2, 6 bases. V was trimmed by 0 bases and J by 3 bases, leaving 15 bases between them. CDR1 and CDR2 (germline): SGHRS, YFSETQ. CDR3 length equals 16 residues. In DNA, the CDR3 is TGCGCCAGCAGCTTGGGTGGTAGCGGCCCTAAAGAGACCCAGTACTTC. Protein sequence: CASSLGGSGPKETQYF.

The CDR3 bases are TGTGCCAGCAGTACCCGGACTAGCGGGGGGGCCGGAGATACGCAGTATTTT. Protein product: CASSTRTSGGAGDTQYF. V and J are TRBV28 and TRBJ2-3; 15 bases align to TRBD2. In germline, CDR1 is MDHEN, CDR2 SYDVKM. The junction had 8 bases not matched to a gene; V was cut back by 5 bases and J by 5 bases. The CDR3 sequence is 17 residues long.

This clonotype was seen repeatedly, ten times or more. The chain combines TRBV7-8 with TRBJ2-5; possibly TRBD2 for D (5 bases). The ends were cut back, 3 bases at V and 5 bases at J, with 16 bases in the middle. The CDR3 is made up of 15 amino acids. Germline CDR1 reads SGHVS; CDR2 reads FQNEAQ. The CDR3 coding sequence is TGTGCCAGCAGCTTGGACTTCTCCCAGCGGGAGACCCAGTACTTC. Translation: CASSLDFSQRETQYF.

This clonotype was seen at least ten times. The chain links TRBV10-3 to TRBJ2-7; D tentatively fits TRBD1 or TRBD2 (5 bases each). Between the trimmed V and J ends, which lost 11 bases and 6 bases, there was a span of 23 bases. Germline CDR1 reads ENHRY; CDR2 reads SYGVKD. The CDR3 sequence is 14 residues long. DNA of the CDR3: TGTGCCTCGACAGACTCGGGATTAGCAACCGAGCAGTACTTC. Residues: CASTDSGLATEQYF.

The CDR3 bases are TGTGCCAGCAGCCAAGGAGCTGATAATCAGCCCCAGCATTTT. Encoded protein: CASSQGADNQPQHF. The genes are TRBV4-2 and TRBJ1-5; D is ambiguous. The CDR3 runs 14 residues. Germline V gene sequence: CDR1 LGHNA, CDR2 YNFKEQ. Trimming left V 1 base short and J 4 bases short, with 8 bases between.

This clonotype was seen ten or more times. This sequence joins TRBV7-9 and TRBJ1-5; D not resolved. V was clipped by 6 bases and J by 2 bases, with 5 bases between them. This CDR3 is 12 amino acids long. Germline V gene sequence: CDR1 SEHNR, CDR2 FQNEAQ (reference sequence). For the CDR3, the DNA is TGTGCCAGCAGGGCGGGCAATCAGCCCCAGCATTTT. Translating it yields CASRAGNQPQHF.

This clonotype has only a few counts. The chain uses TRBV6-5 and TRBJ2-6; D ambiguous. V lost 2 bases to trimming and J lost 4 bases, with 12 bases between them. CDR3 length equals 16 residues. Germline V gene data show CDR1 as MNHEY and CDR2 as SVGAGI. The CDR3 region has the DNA TGTGCCAGCAGTTACGTGTGGATGTCGGGGGCCAACGTCCTGACTTTC. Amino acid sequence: CASSYVWMSGANVLTF.

The CDR3 here is CASSSGRGLVGLFF. The CDR3 DNA sequence: TGTGCCAGCAGTTCCGGACGGGGGCTGGTGGGGCTGTTTTTT. The V gene is TRBV6-5, the J gene TRBJ1-4; D perhaps matches TRBD1 (6 bases). The CDR3 loop spans 14 amino acids. Germline CDR1 is MNHEY and CDR2 is SVGAGI. Trimming pared 4 bases from V and 14 bases from J, leaving 20 bases between.

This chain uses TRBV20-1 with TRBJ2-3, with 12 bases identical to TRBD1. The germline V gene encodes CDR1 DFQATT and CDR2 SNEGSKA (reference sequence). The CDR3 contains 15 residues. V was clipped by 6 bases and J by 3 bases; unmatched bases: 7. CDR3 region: CSAAGDRGQTDTQYF. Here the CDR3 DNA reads TGCAGTGCAGCTGGGGACAGGGGGCAGACAGATACGCAGTATTTT.

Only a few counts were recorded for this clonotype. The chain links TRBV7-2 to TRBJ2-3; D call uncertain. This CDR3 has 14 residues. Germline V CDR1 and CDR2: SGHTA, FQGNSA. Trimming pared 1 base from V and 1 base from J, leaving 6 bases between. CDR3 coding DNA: TGTGCCAGCAGCTTAGACATTCGCACAGATACGCAGTATTTT. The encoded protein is CASSLDIRTDTQYF.

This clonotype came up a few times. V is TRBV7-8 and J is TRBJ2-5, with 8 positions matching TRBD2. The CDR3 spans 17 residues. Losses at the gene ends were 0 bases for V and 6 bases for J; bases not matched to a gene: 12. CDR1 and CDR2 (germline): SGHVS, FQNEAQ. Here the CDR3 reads CASSLAIGTSDGKTQYF. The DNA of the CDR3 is TGTGCCAGCAGCTTAGCGATTGGGACTAGTGACGGGAAGACCCAGTACTTC.

CDR3 DNA: TGCGCCAGCAGCCGGGCGACTAGTTTCCGATACAATGAGCAGTTCTTC. This encodes CASSRATSFRYNEQFF. This chain connects TRBV5-1 to TRBJ2-1, with D perhaps TRBD2 (6 bases). Germline V lookup: CDR1 SGHRS, CDR2 YFSETQ. CDR3 length: 16 residues. V was shortened by 4 bases and J by 4 bases, with 18 bases between the two germline ends. The full variable domain, its missing parts supplied by reference TRBV5-1 and TRBJ2-1, is KAGVTQTPRYLIKTRGQQVTLSCSPISGHRSVSWYQQTPGQGLQFLFEYFSETQRNKGNFPGRFSGRQFSNSRSEMNVSTLELGDSALYLCASSRATSFRYNEQFFGPGTRLTVL.

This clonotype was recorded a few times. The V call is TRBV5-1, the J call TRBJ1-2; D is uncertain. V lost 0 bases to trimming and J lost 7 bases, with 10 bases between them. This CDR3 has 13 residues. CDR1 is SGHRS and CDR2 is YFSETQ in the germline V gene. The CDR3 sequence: CASSLGMESGYTF. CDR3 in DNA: TGCGCCAGCAGCTTGGGGATGGAGAGTGGCTACACCTTC.

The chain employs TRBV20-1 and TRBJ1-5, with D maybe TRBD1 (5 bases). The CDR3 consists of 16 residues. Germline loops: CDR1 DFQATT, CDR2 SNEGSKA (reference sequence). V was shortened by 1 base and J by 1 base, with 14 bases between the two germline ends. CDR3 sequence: CSARVSQGGSNQPQHF. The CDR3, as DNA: TGCAGTGCTAGAGTTTCGCAGGGAGGGAGCAATCAGCCCCAGCATTTT.

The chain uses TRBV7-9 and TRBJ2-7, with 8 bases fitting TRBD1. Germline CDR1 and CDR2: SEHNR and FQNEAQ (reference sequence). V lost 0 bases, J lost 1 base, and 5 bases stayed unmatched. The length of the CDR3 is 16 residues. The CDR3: CASSLARGQASYEQYF. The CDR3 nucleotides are TGTGCCAGCAGCTTAGCGCGGGGACAGGCGTCCTACGAGCAGTACTTC.

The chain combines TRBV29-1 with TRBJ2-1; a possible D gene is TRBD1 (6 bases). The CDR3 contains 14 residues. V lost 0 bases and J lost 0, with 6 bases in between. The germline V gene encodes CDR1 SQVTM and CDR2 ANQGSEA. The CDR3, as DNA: TGCAGCGTTGAAGACAGGGGCTCCTACAATGAGCAGTTCTTC. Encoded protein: CSVEDRGSYNEQFF.